This T cell receptor (beta chain) was documented in a study of cytomegalovirus exposure and HLA in healthy donors. Findings of the study overall: The classifier was said to identify cytomegalovirus status with high specificity and sensitivity. The study dropped some indistinguishable V segments, TRBV6-2 and TRBV6-3 among them. DRB1 showed the most TCR associations and HLA-C the fewest in a later analysis, as rates varied by HLA locus.

As concerns this clone: Its antigen remains unknown.

The CDR3 is 16 amino acids. Germline V CDR1 and CDR2: SGHNT, YYREEE (reference sequence). Use of 60 Vbeta and 13 Jbeta primers characterized the PCR. Sequencing used immunoSEQ multiplex PCR; TCRdb keeps in-frame clones, though not all of them. The sample holds around 120,000 clones; approximately 80% are singletons and the top ten take 5% to 7%. Sampled while nominally healthy, donors likely had unrecorded immune exposures. The receptor comes from a woman aged 35 to 49 in good health and CMV-seropositive. This chain joins TRBV5-4 and TRBJ2-5, with TRBD2 matching over 13 bases. The DNA end favors TRBJ2-7, so the J call may be wrong. Sequences were obtained from PBMCs. In nucleotides, the CDR3 is TGTGCCAGCAGCGGGGGACTAGCGGGAAGCTCCTACGAGCAGTACTTC. Translation gives CASSGGLAGSSYEQYF.